Shown below are 20 T cell receptor beta chains from a single sample sequenced in a study of cytotoxic CD8 clonotypes in ibrutinib-treated CLL. Sequenced by immunoSEQ multiplex PCR; TCRdb stores in-frame clones only, minus some. The sample has tens of thousands of clones, approximately 80% seen once; the top ten hold roughly 7.5%. The material was PBMCs, obtained at disease progression, from a patient treated with ibrutinib. These receptors were taken from a human donor with chronic lymphocytic leukemia.

This clone was seen a few times. The genes are TRBV6-1 and TRBJ2-2, with D possibly matching TRBD1 (5 bases). Germline V gene data show CDR1 as MNHNS and CDR2 as SASEGT. V lost 6 bases and J 3 bases, leaving 14 bases between the germline ends. The CDR3 is 15 residues long. CDR3 protein: CASSPRTGYTGELFF. The DNA for the CDR3 is TGTGCCAGCAGCCCCCGCACAGGTTACACCGGGGAGCTGTTTTTT.

This clone was seen at least ten times. The chain is built from TRBV4-1 and TRBJ1-2; D is perhaps TRBD1 (5 bases). Germline CDR1 is MGHRA and CDR2 is YSYEKL. V lost 10 bases to trimming and J lost 8 bases, with 20 bases between them. The CDR3 has 13 amino acids. CDR3 DNA sequence: TGCGCCACGTCCCCAACAGGATCCAAGGGCTACACCTTC. This translates into CATSPTGSKGYTF.

The chain has TRBV2 and TRBJ1-2, with D maybe TRBD1 (5 bases). The germline CDR1 and CDR2 sequences are SNHLY and FYNNEI. V shed 8 bases and J shed 10 bases, with 17 bases lying between them. The CDR3 sequence is 12 residues long. Here the CDR3 DNA reads TGTGCCAGCGACAAGGGGCGCAAAGCCTACACCTTC. This sequence encodes CASDKGRKAYTF.

The rearrangement joins TRBV2 to TRBJ2-2; the D is unclear. Germline CDR1 and CDR2: SNHLY and FYNNEI. This CDR3 comprises 14 residues. Trimming left V 8 bases short and J 4 bases short, with 14 bases between. In DNA, the CDR3 is TGTGCCAGCTCTCGCGAGAGGACCACCGGGGAGCTGTTTTTT. Translated: CASSRERTTGELFF.

In DNA form, the CDR3 reads TGTGCCAGCAGTTTAAGAGGGGGGGCAAGGACTGAAGCTTTCTTT. It yields the protein CASSLRGGARTEAFF. V usage is TRBV27 and J usage is TRBJ1-1; the D gene is possibly TRBD1 (6 bases). Looked up from germline, CDR1 is MNHEY and CDR2 is SMNVEV (reference sequence). V shed 2 bases and J shed 5 bases, with 15 bases lying between them. This CDR3 has 15 residues.

The chain recombines TRBV28 with TRBJ2-7; D call uncertain. Trimming took 5 bases from V and 2 from J, leaving 4 bases between them. The length of the CDR3 is 11 residues. CDR1 and CDR2 from the germline V gene are MDHEN and SYDVKM. The CDR3 DNA reads TGTGCCAGCAGTCTCGCCTACGAGCAGTACTTC. It specifies CASSLAYEQYF.

This sequence joins TRBV11-3 and TRBJ2-1; TRBD2 matches 8 bases. The J segment lost 7 bases and the V segment lost 4 bases, leaving 9 bases of the junction unmatched. Germline V gene data show CDR1 as SGHNT and CDR2 as YENEEA. The CDR3 spans 15 residues. The CDR3 region is CASSWDGGAGNEQFF. CDR3 bases: TGTGCCAGCAGCTGGGACGGGGGGGCCGGTAATGAGCAGTTCTTC.

The chain employs TRBV15 and TRBJ2-1; TRBD2 matches at 10 bases. This CDR3 has 17 residues. Trimming cost V 2 bases and J 6 bases; bases outside gene matches: 10. CDR1 and CDR2 (germline): LNHNV, YYDKDF (reference sequence). The CDR3 bases are TGTGCCACCAGCAGACTATTTCTAGCGGGAGTTTTCAATGAGCAGTTCTTC. Translation: CATSRLFLAGVFNEQFF.

This clone was recorded once. The chain joins TRBV5-4 to TRBJ1-1, with 11 bases matching TRBD1. The length of the CDR3 is 17 residues. CDR1 SGHNT and CDR2 YYREEE come from the germline V gene (reference sequence). With 1 base clipped from V and 4 bases from J, the junction kept 9 bases outside the gene matches. CDR3 sequence reads: CASSLLGQGARATEAFF. In nucleotides, the CDR3 is TGTGCCAGCAGCTTGCTCGGACAGGGGGCGCGGGCCACTGAAGCTTTCTTT.

The CDR3 region has the DNA TGTGCCAGCAAGGAAACTCAGGGTTACGAGCAGTACTTC. It translates to CASKETQGYEQYF. The rearrangement uses TRBV6-1 and TRBJ2-7, with D possibly matching TRBD1 (5 bases). CDR1 MNHNS and CDR2 SASEGT come from the germline V gene. The CDR3 has 13 amino acids. Between the trimmed V and J ends, which lost 7 bases and 4 bases, there was a span of 14 bases.

The chain couples TRBV6-5 to TRBJ2-2; D call uncertain. The CDR3 loop spans 15 amino acids. Germline values: CDR1 MNHEY, CDR2 SVGAGI. V lost 5 bases and J 0 bases, leaving 10 bases between the germline ends. CDR3 coding DNA: TGTGCCAGCAGTGCTTTCTCAGCGAACACCGGGGAGCTGTTTTTT. It is translated as CASSAFSANTGELFF.

This clone was detected once. The gene calls are TRBV18 and TRBJ2-5; D possibly corresponds to TRBD1 (5 bases). Germline CDR1 is KGHSH and CDR2 is LQKENI. The germline V and J ends were trimmed by 3 bases and 5 bases, with 10 bases remaining between them. There are 13 residues in the CDR3. CDR3 residues: CASSPRQLETQYF. The CDR3 DNA is TGTGCCAGCTCACCGAGACAGCTGGAGACCCAGTACTTC.

V usage is TRBV7-6 and J usage is TRBJ1-1, with D possibly being TRBD1 (5 bases). The CDR3 spans 13 residues. Germline loops: CDR1 SGHVS, CDR2 FNYEAQ. V was cut by 3 bases and J by 10 bases, with 15 bases left in between. In nucleotides, the CDR3 is TGTGCCAGCAGCTTTTTGGAAGGGGAGGGAGCTTTCTTT. Residues: CASSFLEGEGAFF.

The chain recombines TRBV19 with TRBJ1-4, with a possible D match to TRBD1 (5 bases). Deletions cut 10 bases from V and 13 bases from J, with 22 bases between. The CDR3 is made up of 13 amino acids. Per germline, CDR1 LNHDA and CDR2 SQIVND (reference sequence). CDR3 protein: CATTGTGVERLFF. DNA for the CDR3: TGTGCCACCACCGGGACGGGGGTAGAGAGACTGTTTTTT.

The chain links TRBV6-4 to TRBJ2-1; 7 bases match TRBD2. Per germline, CDR1 MRHNA and CDR2 SNTAGT. V gave up 10 bases and J gave up 7 bases; unmatched junction bases: 16. The CDR3 sequence is 15 residues long. CDR3 nucleotide sequence: TGTGCCACCACGATAATTGCGGGAGCCCGGAATGAGCAGTTCTTC. This sequence encodes CATTIIAGARNEQFF.

The chain is built from TRBV27 and TRBJ1-2, with 7 bases lining up with TRBD1. V gave up 5 bases and J gave up 4 bases; unmatched junction bases: 10. Germline CDR1 and CDR2: MNHEY and SMNVEV (reference sequence). CDR3 length: 15 residues. CDR3 sequence (DNA): TGTGCCAGCAGTAGGACGACAGGGACCATCTATGGCTACACCTTC. Translated: CASSRTTGTIYGYTF.

J is TRBJ2-7 and V is TRBV7-6; D might be TRBD1 or TRBD2, each matching 7 bases. The V gene lost 5 bases and the J gene lost 2 bases, with 16 bases spanning the gap. The germline gives CDR1 SGHVS, CDR2 FNYEAQ. The CDR3 is 15 amino acids. The CDR3 reads CASSKNQGGTYEQYF. The CDR3 DNA reads TGTGCCAGCAGCAAGAACCAGGGGGGGACCTACGAGCAGTACTTC.

Regarding this clone: Mismatch with germline at one junction end may stem from a read error. V is TRBV27 and J is TRBJ1-6; no firm D call. Germline CDR1 MNHEY, CDR2 SMNVEV (reference sequence). The CDR3 covers 12 residues. In DNA, the CDR3 is TGTGCCAGCAGTTTAGTCAATTCGCCCCTCCACTTT. It is translated as CASSLVNSPLHF.

Notes on this clone: Relative to the germline gene, one junction end is altered; a read error may explain this. This chain connects TRBV6-6 to TRBJ2-5; 13 positions match TRBD2. Germline-derived CDR1 and CDR2 are MNHNY and SVGAGI (reference sequence). This CDR3 has 15 amino acids. The CDR3 reads CVSGRGLAGQETQYF. The CDR3 DNA is TGCGTGTCGGGGAGGGGACTAGCGGGACAAGAGACCCAGTACTTC.

The chain has TRBV6-1 and TRBJ1-5, with TRBD1 identical over 7 bases. With V trimmed by 6 bases and J by 3 bases, 2 bases remained unmatched. The CDR3 runs to 13 residues. CDR1 is MNHNS, CDR2 SASEGT, per germline. As DNA, the CDR3 is TGTGCCAGCAGGGGGACAGTCAATCAGCCCCAGCATTTT. Protein sequence: CASRGTVNQPQHF.